These T cell receptor beta chains were read from a single sample in a study of CD8 T cells in Susac syndrome. TCRdb independently ran MiXCR on the immunoSEQ multiplex PCR reads; one entry per CDR3 protein. The table includes some 400,000 distinct CDR3 sequences, approximately 85% detected once. The sequencing input was CD8+ T cells from PBMCs. The receptors stem from a human donor with multiple sclerosis. The CDR3 runs from the conserved cysteine through the conserved F or W. The D gene is left open where the match is weak. Rows give clone size only sometimes, using once, few, many, or a class for an expanded clone.

TRBV30	TRBJ1-1	TRBD1	-	TGTGCCTGGAGTCCCACAGGGGACACTGAAGCTTTCTTT	CAWSPTGDTEAFF
TRBV10-3	TRBJ2-2	TRBD2	-	TGTGCCAACTCGGGACTAGCGGGATCGGGCGGGGAGCTGTTTTTT	CANSGLAGSGGELFF
TRBV27	TRBJ2-1	-	-	TGTGCCAGCAGTTCTGGGGTGACAGAGCAGTTCTTC	CASSSGVTEQFF
TRBV10-3	TRBJ2-6	-	-	TGTGCCATCAGTGAATACAGGGCTGGGGCCAACGTCCTGACTTTC	CAISEYRAGANVLTF
TRBV27	TRBJ1-1	-	-	TGTGCCAGCCGGAGAGGGGGCACTGAAGCTTTCTTT	CASRRGGTEAFF
TRBV7-3	TRBJ2-7	TRBD1	-	TGTGCCAGCAGCCCCCACGGGACAGGGGATGAGCAGTACTTC	CASSPHGTGDEQYF
TRBV6-2/TRBV6-3	TRBJ2-1	TRBD1	few	TGTGCCAGCGACAGGGGTTGGCATGATGAGCAGTTCTTC	CASDRGWHDEQFF
TRBV3-1	TRBJ2-3	TRBD1	-	TGTGCCAGCAGCCAAGAGGGACAGGGCACAGATACGCAGTATTTT	CASSQEGQGTDTQYF
TRBV10-1	TRBJ2-1	-	-	TGCGCCAGCAGTGAGTCGGTGGACACGTACAATGAGCAGTTCTTC	CASSESVDTYNEQFF
TRBV6-5	TRBJ1-1	-	-	TGTGCCAGCAGTTCCTTACTTTGGGTAGAAGCTTTCTTT	CASSSLLWVEAFF
TRBV28	TRBJ1-3	-	-	TGTGCCAGCACCGGGAAGAGCTCTGGAAACACCATATATTTT	CASTGKSSGNTIYF
TRBV7-8	TRBJ1-1	-	-	TGTGCCAGCAGTGGAGGTTGGGGGAACACTGAAGCTTTCTTT	CASSGGWGNTEAFF
TRBV27	TRBJ2-1	TRBD1	once	TGTGCCAGCGGCCAGGGGGCAGGGGCTGAGCAGTTCTTC	CASGQGAGAEQFF
TRBV2	TRBJ2-5	-	-	TGTGCCAGCAGTGAGGTAGACCAAGAGACCCAGTACTTC	CASSEVDQETQYF
TRBV27	TRBJ1-4	-	-	TGTGCCAGCAGTCCCACCACGGGGGAAAAACTGTTTTTT	CASSPTTGEKLFF
TRBV5-6	TRBJ2-7	-	-	TGTGCCAGCAGCTTGTGGGGGCTGAGCGAGCAGTACTTC	CASSLWGLSEQYF
TRBV12-3/TRBV12-4	TRBJ2-7	-	-	TGTGCCAGCAGTTTAGCGGGGGGGCCCCACGAGCAGTACTTC	CASSLAGGPHEQYF
TRBV14	TRBJ2-7	TRBD1	-	TGTGCCAGCAGCCAACTGGACAGGAGCAAGCAGTACTTC	CASSQLDRSKQYF
TRBV29-1	TRBJ2-7	TRBD2	-	TGCAGCGTGGTAGCGGGAGGTGGCGAGCAGTACTTC	CSVVAGGGEQYF
TRBV5-1	TRBJ2-2	-	-	TGCGCCAGCAGCTTGGGTATACTCAGGGTAGTGAGGAACACCGGGGAGCTGTTTTTT	CASSLGILRVVRNTGELFF
TRBV18	TRBJ1-1	-	-	TGTGCCAGCTCACCCCCCCTATCAGGGGTCATTAGGAACACTGAAGCTTTCTTT	CASSPPLSGVIRNTEAFF
TRBV29-1	TRBJ1-1	-	-	TGCAGCGTTGAGACAGCGGGTACTGAAGCTTTCTTT	CSVETAGTEAFF
TRBV29-1	TRBJ1-1	-	-	TGCAGCGTTGAGAACGGGCAACCTGAAGCTTTCTTT	CSVENGQPEAFF
TRBV20-1	TRBJ2-1	TRBD1	-	TGCAGTGCTAGAGGGGACAGTGGGGGTGAGCAGTTCTTC	CSARGDSGGEQFF
TRBV2	TRBJ1-1	-	-	TGTGCCAGTTCCTTTACGAGCTCCAGGGGAGCTGAAGCTTTCTTT	CASSFTSSRGAEAFF
TRBV12-3/TRBV12-4	TRBJ2-1	TRBD2	-	TGTGCCAGCAGTCAAACTAGCGGGGGGTGGGATGAGCAGTTCTTC	CASSQTSGGWDEQFF
TRBV20-1	TRBJ2-4	-	-	TGCAGTGCTAGAGATCAGTGGGGGCTAGCCAAAAACATTCAGTACTTC	CSARDQWGLAKNIQYF
TRBV27	TRBJ2-3	-	-	TGTGCCAGCAGTTTGGTGGCGGGGGCCACAGATACGCAGTATTTT	CASSLVAGATDTQYF
TRBV27	TRBJ2-5	TRBD2	-	TGTGCCAGCAGTTTACCCCCAGGCCCCGGGCCGACTAGCGGGAGGGCGGGAGAGACCCAGTACTTC	CASSLPPGPGPTSGRAGETQYF
TRBV7-8	TRBJ2-7	-	-	TGTGCCAGCAGCCAATTAGGGTTAGGCGAGCAGTACTTC	CASSQLGLGEQYF
TRBV4-1	TRBJ2-3	-	once	TGCGCCAGCAGCCAAGAATCAGCGGGCACGCAGTATTTT	CASSQESAGTQYF
TRBV7-6	TRBJ2-5	TRBD2	-	TGTGCCAGCAGTCCGCCGACTAGCGGGAGAGAGACCCAGTACTTC	CASSPPTSGRETQYF
TRBV28	TRBJ1-5	TRBD1	-	TGTGCCAGCAGTTTTCGCGGACAGGGCGAGCAGCCCCAGCATTTT	CASSFRGQGEQPQHF
TRBV7-2	TRBJ2-1	-	-	TGTGCCAGCAGCTTATACCGGGGTGGTAACAATGAGCAGTTCTTC	CASSLYRGGNNEQFF
TRBV6-2/TRBV6-3	TRBJ2-7	-	-	TGTGCCAGCAGTTACTCGAGGATCTACGAGCAGTACTTC	CASSYSRIYEQYF
TRBV28	TRBJ2-7	TRBD1	-	TGTGCCAGCAGTTCAGGGGGAGAGTACGAGCAGTACTTC	CASSSGGEYEQYF
TRBV4-2	TRBJ1-1	TRBD1	once	TGTGCCAGCAGCCCGACACCGGGACAGGGGAACACTGAAGCTTTCTTT	CASSPTPGQGNTEAFF
TRBV5-6	TRBJ2-1	-	-	TGTGCCAGCAGCCCAAACAGGGCCAATGAGCAGTTCTTC	CASSPNRANEQFF